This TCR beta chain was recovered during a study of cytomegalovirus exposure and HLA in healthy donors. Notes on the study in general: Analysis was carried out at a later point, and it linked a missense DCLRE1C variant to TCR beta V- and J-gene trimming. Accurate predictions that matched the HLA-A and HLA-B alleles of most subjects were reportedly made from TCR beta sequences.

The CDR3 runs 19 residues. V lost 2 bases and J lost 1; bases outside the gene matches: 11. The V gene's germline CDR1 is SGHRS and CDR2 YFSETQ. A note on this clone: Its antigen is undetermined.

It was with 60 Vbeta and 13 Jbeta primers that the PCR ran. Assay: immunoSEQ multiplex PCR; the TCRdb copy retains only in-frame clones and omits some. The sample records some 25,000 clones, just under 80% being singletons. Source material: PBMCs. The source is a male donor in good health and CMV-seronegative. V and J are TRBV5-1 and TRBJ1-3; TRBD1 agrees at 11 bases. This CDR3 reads CASSLTGQGVLGSGNTIYF. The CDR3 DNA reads TGCGCCAGCAGCTTAACGGGACAGGGGGTGCTGGGTTCTGGAAACACCATATATTTT.